Described below is a single T cell receptor beta chain sequence and its context. The antigen remains unidentified. Germline CDR1 and CDR2: SGHAT and FQNNGV. The length of the CDR3 is 17 residues. Trimming cost V 5 bases and J 0 bases, with 17 bases left between them. The authors reverse transcribed all of the isolated RNA, so sequencing captured expressed TCRB transcripts. It was found that naive, central memory and regulatory T cell samples averaged approximately 3.6 million reads. Profiled with immunoSEQ multiplex PCR; TCRdb holds only in-frame clones, not every one. This sample carries nearly 250,000 clones, 55% to 70% of them seen once, and the ten largest clones take around 0.05%. The data derive from a study of beta chain features in type 1 diabetes. Findings of the study overall: Sequencing the cDNA could make cells with high TCR expression show up more than they should. Type 1 diabetes patients had moderately but significantly shorter TCRB CDR3s in all four CD4+ subsets.

This receptor was taken from a young man in good health. The chain is built from TRBV11-2 and TRBJ2-1; no firm D call. What was sequenced was naive CD4+ T cells from blood. The CDR3 loop reads CASSQHPLVLSYNEQFF. The DNA of the CDR3 is TGTGCCAGCAGCCAACACCCCCTTGTTCTCTCCTACAATGAGCAGTTCTTC.